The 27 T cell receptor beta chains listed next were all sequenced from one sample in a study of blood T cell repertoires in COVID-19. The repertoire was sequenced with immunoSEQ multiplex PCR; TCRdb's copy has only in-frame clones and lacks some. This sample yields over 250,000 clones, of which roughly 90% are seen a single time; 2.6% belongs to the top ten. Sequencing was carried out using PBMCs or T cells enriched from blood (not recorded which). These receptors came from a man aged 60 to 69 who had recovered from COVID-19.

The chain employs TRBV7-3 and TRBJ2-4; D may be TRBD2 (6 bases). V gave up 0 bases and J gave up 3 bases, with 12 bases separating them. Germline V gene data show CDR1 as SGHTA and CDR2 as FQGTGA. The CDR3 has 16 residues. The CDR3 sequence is CASSLTGGGIKNIQYF. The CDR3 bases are TGTGCCAGCAGCTTAACTGGTGGGGGGATCAAAAACATTCAGTACTTC.

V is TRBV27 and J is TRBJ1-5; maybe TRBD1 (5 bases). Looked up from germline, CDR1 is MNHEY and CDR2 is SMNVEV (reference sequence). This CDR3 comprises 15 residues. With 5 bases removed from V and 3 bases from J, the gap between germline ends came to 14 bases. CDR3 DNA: TGTGCCAGCAGTCCCATCGACAGCTACAATCAGCCCCAGCATTTT. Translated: CASSPIDSYNQPQHF.

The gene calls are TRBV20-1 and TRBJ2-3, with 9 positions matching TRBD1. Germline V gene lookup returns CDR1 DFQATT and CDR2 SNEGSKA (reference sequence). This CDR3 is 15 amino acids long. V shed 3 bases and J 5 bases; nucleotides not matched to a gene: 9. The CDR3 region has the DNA TGCAGTGCTAGTGTTCACAGGGGGCGCGAAGATACGCAGTATTTT. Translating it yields CSASVHRGREDTQYF.

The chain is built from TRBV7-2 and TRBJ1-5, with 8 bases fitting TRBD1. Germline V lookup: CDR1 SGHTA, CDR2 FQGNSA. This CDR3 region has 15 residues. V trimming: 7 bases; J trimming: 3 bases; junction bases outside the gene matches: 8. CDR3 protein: CASNRDRNSNQPQHF. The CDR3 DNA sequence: TGTGCCAGCAACCGGGACAGGAATTCCAATCAGCCCCAGCATTTT.

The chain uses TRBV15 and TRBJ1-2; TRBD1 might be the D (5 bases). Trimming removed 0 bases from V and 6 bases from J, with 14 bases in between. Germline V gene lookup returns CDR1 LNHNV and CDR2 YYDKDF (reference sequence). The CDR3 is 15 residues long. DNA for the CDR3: TGTGCCACCAGCAGAGATCCAGGGCTCCCCCATGGCTACACCTTC. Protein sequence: CATSRDPGLPHGYTF.

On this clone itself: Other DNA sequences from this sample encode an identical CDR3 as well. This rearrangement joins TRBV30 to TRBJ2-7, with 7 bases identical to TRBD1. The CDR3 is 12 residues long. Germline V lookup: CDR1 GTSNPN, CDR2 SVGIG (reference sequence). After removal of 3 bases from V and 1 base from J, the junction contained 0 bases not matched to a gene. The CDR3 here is CAWRQGSYEQYF. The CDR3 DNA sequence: TGTGCCTGGAGACAGGGGTCCTACGAGCAGTACTTC.

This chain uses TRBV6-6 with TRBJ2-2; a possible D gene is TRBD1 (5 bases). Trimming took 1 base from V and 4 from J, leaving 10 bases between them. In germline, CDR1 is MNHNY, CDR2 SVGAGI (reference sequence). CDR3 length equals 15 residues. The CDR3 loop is CASSYYVTATGELFF. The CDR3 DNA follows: TGTGCCAGCAGTTACTATGTGACAGCCACCGGGGAGCTGTTTTTT.

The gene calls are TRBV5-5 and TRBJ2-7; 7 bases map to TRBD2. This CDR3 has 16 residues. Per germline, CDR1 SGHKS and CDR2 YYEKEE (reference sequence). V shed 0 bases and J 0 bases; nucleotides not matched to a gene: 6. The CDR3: CASSLGLAVSSYEQYF. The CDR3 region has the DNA TGTGCCAGCAGCTTGGGCCTAGCGGTTAGCTCCTACGAGCAGTACTTC.

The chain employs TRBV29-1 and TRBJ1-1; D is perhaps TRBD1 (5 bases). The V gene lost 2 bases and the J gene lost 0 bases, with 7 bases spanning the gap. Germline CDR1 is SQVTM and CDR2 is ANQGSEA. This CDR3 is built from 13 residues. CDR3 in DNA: TGCAGCGTTGAAACAGGAATGAACACTGAAGCTTTCTTT. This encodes CSVETGMNTEAFF. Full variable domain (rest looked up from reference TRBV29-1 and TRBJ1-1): SAVISQKPSRDICQRGTSLTIQCQVDSQVTMMFWYRQQPGQSLTLIATANQGSEATYESGFVIDKFPISRPNLTFSTLTVSNMSPEDSSIYLCSVETGMNTEAFFGQGTRLTVV.

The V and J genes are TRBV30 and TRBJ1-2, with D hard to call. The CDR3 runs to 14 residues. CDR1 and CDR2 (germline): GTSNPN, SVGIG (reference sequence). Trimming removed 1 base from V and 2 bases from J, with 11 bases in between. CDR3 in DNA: TGTGCCTGGAGTGGGCAGGTCCGAAACTATGGCTACACCTTC. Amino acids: CAWSGQVRNYGYTF.

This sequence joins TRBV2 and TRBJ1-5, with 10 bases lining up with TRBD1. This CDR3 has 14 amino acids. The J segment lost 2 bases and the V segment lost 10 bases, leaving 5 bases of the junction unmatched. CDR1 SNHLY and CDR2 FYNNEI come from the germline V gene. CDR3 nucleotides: TGTGCCACCCGGGACAGGGGCGGCAATCAGCCCCAGCATTTT. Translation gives CATRDRGGNQPQHF.

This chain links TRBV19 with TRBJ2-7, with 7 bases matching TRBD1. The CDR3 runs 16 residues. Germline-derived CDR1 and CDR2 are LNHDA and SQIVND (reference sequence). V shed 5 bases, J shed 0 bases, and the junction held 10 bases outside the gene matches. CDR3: CASSVGQVGFSYEQYF. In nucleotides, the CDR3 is TGTGCCAGTAGTGTCGGACAGGTTGGTTTCTCCTACGAGCAGTACTTC.

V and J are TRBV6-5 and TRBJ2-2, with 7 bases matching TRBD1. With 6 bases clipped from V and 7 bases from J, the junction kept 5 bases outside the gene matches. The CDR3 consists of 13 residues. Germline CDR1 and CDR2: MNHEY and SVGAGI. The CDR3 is CASRTGIYGELFF. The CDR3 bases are TGTGCCAGCAGGACAGGGATTTACGGGGAGCTGTTTTTT.

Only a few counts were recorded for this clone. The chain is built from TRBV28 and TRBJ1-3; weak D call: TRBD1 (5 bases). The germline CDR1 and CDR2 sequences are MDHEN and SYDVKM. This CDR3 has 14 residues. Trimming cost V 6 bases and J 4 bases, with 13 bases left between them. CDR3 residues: CASRPGGAGNTIYF. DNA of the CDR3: TGTGCCAGCAGACCCGGAGGGGCCGGAAACACCATATATTTT. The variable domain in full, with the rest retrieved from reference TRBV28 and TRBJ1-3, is DVKVTQSSRYLVKRTGEKVFLECVQDMDHENMFWYRQDPGLGLRLIYFSYDVKMKEKGDIPEGYSVSREKKERFSLILESASTNQTSMYLCASRPGGAGNTIYFGEGSWLTVV.

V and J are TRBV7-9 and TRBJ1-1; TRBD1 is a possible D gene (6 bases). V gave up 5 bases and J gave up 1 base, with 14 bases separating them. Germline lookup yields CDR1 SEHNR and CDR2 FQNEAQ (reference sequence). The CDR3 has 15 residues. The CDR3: CASSPGQSWNTEAFF. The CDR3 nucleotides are TGTGCCAGCAGCCCCGGACAGTCCTGGAACACTGAAGCTTTCTTT.

This CDR3 reads CASTPTGANVLTF. The CDR3 DNA reads as TGTGCCAGCACCCCTACCGGGGCCAACGTCCTGACTTTC. V usage is TRBV7-6 and J usage is TRBJ2-6; D gene ambiguous. V lost 7 bases and J 4 bases, leaving 8 bases between the germline ends. CDR1 and CDR2 (germline): SGHVS, FNYEAQ. The CDR3 consists of 13 residues.

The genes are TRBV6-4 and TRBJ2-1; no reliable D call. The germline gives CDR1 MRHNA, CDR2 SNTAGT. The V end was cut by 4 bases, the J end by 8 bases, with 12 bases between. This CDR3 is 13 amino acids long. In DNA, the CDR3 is TGTGCCAGCAGTGTAATCAGAGGTTATGAGCAGTTCTTC. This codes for CASSVIRGYEQFF.

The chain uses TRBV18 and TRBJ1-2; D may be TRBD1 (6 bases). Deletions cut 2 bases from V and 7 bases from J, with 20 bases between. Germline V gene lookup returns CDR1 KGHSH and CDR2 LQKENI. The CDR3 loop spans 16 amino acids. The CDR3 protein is CASSPNQGQGSGGYTF. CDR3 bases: TGTGCCAGCTCACCAAACCAAGGTCAGGGGAGCGGTGGCTACACCTTC.

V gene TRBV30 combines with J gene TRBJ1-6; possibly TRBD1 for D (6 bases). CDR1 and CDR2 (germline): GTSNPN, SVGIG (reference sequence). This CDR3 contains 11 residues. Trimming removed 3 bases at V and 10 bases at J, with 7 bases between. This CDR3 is CAWRQGSPLHF. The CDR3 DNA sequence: TGTGCCTGGAGGCAGGGGTCACCCCTCCACTTT.

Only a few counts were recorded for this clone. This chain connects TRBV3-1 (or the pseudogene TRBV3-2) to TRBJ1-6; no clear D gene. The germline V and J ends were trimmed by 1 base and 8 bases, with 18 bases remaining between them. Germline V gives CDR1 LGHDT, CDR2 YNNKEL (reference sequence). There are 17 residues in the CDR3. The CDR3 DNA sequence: TGTGCCAGCAGCCAAGCCCGGGGTTCACCCTGGGATTCACCCCTCCACTTT. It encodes CASSQARGSPWDSPLHF.

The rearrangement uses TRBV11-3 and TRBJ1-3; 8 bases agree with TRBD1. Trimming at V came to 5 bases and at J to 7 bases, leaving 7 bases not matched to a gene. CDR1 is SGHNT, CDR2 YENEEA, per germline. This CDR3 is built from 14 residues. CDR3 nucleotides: TGTGCCAGCAGCCCGACAGGGGCGAGGAACACCATATATTTT. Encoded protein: CASSPTGARNTIYF. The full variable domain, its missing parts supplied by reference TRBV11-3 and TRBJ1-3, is EAGVVQSPRYKIIEKKQPVAFWCNPISGHNTLYWYLQNLGQGPELLIRYENEEAVDDSQLPKDRFSAERLKGVDSTLKIQPAELGDSAVYLCASSPTGARNTIYFGEGSWLTVV.

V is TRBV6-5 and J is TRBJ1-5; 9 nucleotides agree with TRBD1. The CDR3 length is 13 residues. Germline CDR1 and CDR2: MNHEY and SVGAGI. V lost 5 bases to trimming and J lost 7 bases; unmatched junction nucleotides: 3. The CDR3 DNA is TGTGCCAGCAGTCGGGACAGGGCCCAGCCCCAGCATTTT. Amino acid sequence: CASSRDRAQPQHF.

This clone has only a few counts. The CDR3 DNA reads TGTGCCAGCAGTGGGGGCCGGGTCGCCTCCTACGAGCAGTACTTC. Translation: CASSGGRVASYEQYF. The chain carries TRBV2 and TRBJ2-7, with D maybe TRBD1 (5 bases). The germline V and J ends were trimmed by 4 bases and 0 bases, with 13 bases remaining between them. There are 15 residues in the CDR3. CDR1 and CDR2 (germline): SNHLY, FYNNEI.

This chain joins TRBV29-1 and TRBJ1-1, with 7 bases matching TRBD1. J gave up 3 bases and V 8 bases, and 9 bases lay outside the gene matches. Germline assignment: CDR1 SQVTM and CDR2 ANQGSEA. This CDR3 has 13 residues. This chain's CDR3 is CSHFGQADTEAFF. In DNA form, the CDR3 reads TGCAGCCATTTCGGACAGGCCGACACTGAAGCTTTCTTT.

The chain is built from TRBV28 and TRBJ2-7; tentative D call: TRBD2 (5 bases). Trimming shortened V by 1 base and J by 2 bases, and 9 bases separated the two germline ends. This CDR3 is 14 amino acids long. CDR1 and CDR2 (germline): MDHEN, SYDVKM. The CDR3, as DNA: TGTGCCAGCAGTTTATTTGCGGAGGCCTACGAGCAGTACTTC. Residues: CASSLFAEAYEQYF.

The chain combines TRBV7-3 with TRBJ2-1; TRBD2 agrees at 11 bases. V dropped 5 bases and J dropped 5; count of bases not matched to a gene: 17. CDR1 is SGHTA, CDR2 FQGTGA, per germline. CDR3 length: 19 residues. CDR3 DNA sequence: TGTGCCAGCAGCCCTGCGGCTAGCGGGGGGAGCATACTAAACAATGAGCAGTTCTTC. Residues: CASSPAASGGSILNNEQFF.

CDR3 nucleotides: TGTGCCAGCAGCCAGGACGGGGCAACTAATGAAAAACTGTTTTTT. This encodes CASSQDGATNEKLFF. The rearrangement joins TRBV4-2 to TRBJ1-4; no clear D. The germline gives CDR1 LGHNA, CDR2 YNFKEQ. The CDR3 loop spans 15 amino acids. V shed 3 bases and J shed 0 bases, with 8 bases lying between them.